This T cell receptor beta chain originates from a study of long-term antiretroviral therapy in people with HIV. The CDR3 extends over 13 amino acids. Germline V CDR1 and CDR2: SGHDT, YYEEEE. V lost 4 bases to trimming and J lost 4 bases; unmatched junction nucleotides: 4. A v3.0 immunoSEQ assay was performed at survey level. Generated by immunoSEQ multiplex PCR, the TCRdb table keeps only in-frame clones and is missing some. Among fewer than 35,000 clones, 85% were seen once, and the ten largest hold about 4.4%. DNA was extracted from around 0.96-9.9 million thawed cryopreserved PBMC. This rearrangement joins TRBV5-6 to TRBJ1-2; 7 bases are a match to TRBD1. The source material was unsorted PBMCs, sampled around 3.3 years after starting antiretroviral therapy. The source is a man younger than 35 with HIV. As DNA, the CDR3 is TGTGCCAGCAGCCTCGGGACAGCCTATGGCTACACCTTC. Residues: CASSLGTAYGYTF. Full variable domain (remainder filled in from reference TRBV5-6 and TRBJ1-2): DAGVTQSPTHLIKTRGQQVTLRCSPKSGHDTVSWYQQALGQGPQFIFQYYEEEERQRGNFPDRFSGHQFPNYSSELNVNALLLGDSALYLCASSLGTAYGYTFGSGTRLTVV.